The clone carrying this T cell receptor (beta chain) was observed a handful of times. This record comes from a study of early stage breast cancer tumors. About the study: ER+/PR+/HER2- status applied to about 80% of the 16 invasive breast tumors.

Using immunoSEQ multiplex PCR, the repertoire was profiled, and TCRdb retains in-frame clones only, with some absent. The sample includes around 71,000 clones, more than 60% seen only once; the top ten take 3% to 3.5%. V lost 5 bases to trimming and J lost 1 base, with 10 bases between them. The CDR3 is made up of 14 amino acids. Germline V CDR1 and CDR2: SGHRS, YFSETQ. The origin of this receptor is a person between 60 and 70 years old with breast cancer. The specimen sequenced was blood. The chain is built from TRBV5-1 and TRBJ1-5; D is undetermined. The CDR3 DNA follows: TGCGCCAGCAGGGAAGGCCCGAGCAATCAGCCCCAGCATTTT. Amino acid sequence: CASREGPSNQPQHF. The full variable domain, rest sourced from reference TRBV5-1 and TRBJ1-5, is KAGVTQTPRYLIKTRGQQVTLSCSPISGHRSVSWYQQTPGQGLQFLFEYFSETQRNKGNFPGRFSGRQFSNSRSEMNVSTLELGDSALYLCASREGPSNQPQHFGDGTRLSIL.